These T cell receptor beta chains were read from a single sample in a study of blood T cell repertoires in COVID-19. Using immunoSEQ multiplex PCR, the repertoire was profiled, and TCRdb retains in-frame clones only, with some absent. The table shows 250,000 to 350,000 clones, with around 88% occurring only once. The sample comprised peripheral blood. The source of these receptors is a woman in her thirties who had recovered from COVID-19. Both conserved end residues are trimmed from each CDR3. For some rows the clone size is stated as once, few or many, or as a class when expanded; others skip it.

clone_size: .
j_call: TRBJ2-3
v_call: TRBV27
cdr3_aa: ASSLSSPTDTQY

clone_size: once
j_call: TRBJ2-7
v_call: TRBV28
cdr3_aa: ASSETGTGSYEQY

clone_size: few
j_call: TRBJ1-1
v_call: TRBV5-5
cdr3_aa: ASSLWLNTEAF

clone_size: .
j_call: TRBJ2-1
v_call: TRBV6-2/TRBV6-3
cdr3_aa: ASSYPTGTGGFAVEQF

clone_size: .
j_call: TRBJ1-1
v_call: TRBV2
cdr3_aa: ASSESGGGTEAF

clone_size: .
j_call: TRBJ1-5
v_call: TRBV5-5
cdr3_aa: ASSLEPGAYRPQH

clone_size: few
j_call: TRBJ2-3
v_call: TRBV5-1
cdr3_aa: ASSPYRDTDTQY

clone_size: .
j_call: TRBJ1-5
v_call: TRBV10-3
cdr3_aa: AISYSGGSDQPQH

clone_size: .
j_call: TRBJ1-5
v_call: TRBV5-3
cdr3_aa: ARGRTGSNQPQH

clone_size: once
j_call: TRBJ1-2
v_call: TRBV24-1
cdr3_aa: ATSDNRGDTNYGYT

clone_size: .
j_call: TRBJ1-2
v_call: TRBV29-1
cdr3_aa: SVEDRRGLSGGYT

clone_size: .
j_call: TRBJ1-5
v_call: TRBV12-3/TRBV12-4
cdr3_aa: ASSPGNQPQH

clone_size: .
j_call: TRBJ2-5
v_call: TRBV3-1/TRBV3-2
cdr3_aa: ASSQDFGPNRAGETQY

clone_size: .
j_call: TRBJ2-2
v_call: TRBV9
cdr3_aa: ASSARAGGEPGELF

clone_size: .
j_call: TRBJ2-7
v_call: TRBV6-6
cdr3_aa: ASSPRGTGIAYEQY

clone_size: .
j_call: TRBJ2-7
v_call: TRBV28
cdr3_aa: ASRETGGGYEQY

clone_size: .
j_call: TRBJ2-1
v_call: TRBV7-9
cdr3_aa: ASSSAGQNNEQF

clone_size: once
j_call: TRBJ2-5
v_call: TRBV5-5
cdr3_aa: ASSREGTVKETQY

clone_size: once
j_call: TRBJ2-5
v_call: TRBV5-4
cdr3_aa: ASSITYEETQY

clone_size: .
j_call: TRBJ2-2
v_call: TRBV10-3
cdr3_aa: AISAGNFPDTRTTTNTGELF

clone_size: .
j_call: TRBJ1-5
v_call: TRBV18
cdr3_aa: ASSPDAGPNQPQH

clone_size: .
j_call: TRBJ1-1
v_call: TRBV16
cdr3_aa: ASSHLQGPSVEAF

clone_size: .
j_call: TRBJ2-3
v_call: TRBV6-5
cdr3_aa: ASSYKTVWATDTQY

clone_size: .
j_call: TRBJ2-7
v_call: TRBV6-2/TRBV6-3
cdr3_aa: ASSSLAYEQY

clone_size: .
j_call: TRBJ2-4
v_call: TRBV25-1
cdr3_aa: ASGQGIENIQY

clone_size: .
j_call: TRBJ2-7
v_call: TRBV15
cdr3_aa: ATSRQGAYEQY

clone_size: .
j_call: TRBJ2-3
v_call: TRBV7-6
cdr3_aa: ASSSQWTSGGADTQY

clone_size: .
j_call: TRBJ1-2
v_call: TRBV12-3/TRBV12-4
cdr3_aa: ASSLGVYGYT

clone_size: .
j_call: TRBJ2-3
v_call: TRBV30
cdr3_aa: AWGDTRTDTQY